This record covers a single T cell receptor (beta chain). The antigen remains undetermined. The data originate from a study of CD8 T cells in ankylosing spondylitis. Generation of TCR beta libraries employed quantitative 5'-RACE incorporating molecular barcodes. From the 5' RACE reads, TCRdb called clonotypes with MiXCR, one entry per CDR3 protein. The top ten hold around 19% of the sample, which has over 600,000 distinct CDR3 sequences, 19% seen once. Findings of the study overall: Certain motif variants had earlier been reported in reactive arthritis synovial fluid and blood. The study identified a TCR beta motif of under ten highly homologous variants that appeared characteristic of ankylosing spondylitis blood. Reports say disease-linked clones showed up significantly more in matched ankylosing spondylitis synovial fluid.

Trimming removed 5 bases at V and 2 bases at J, with 10 bases between. The CDR3 has 14 amino acids. Per the germline V gene, CDR1 is MNHEY and CDR2 is SVGAGI. The rearrangement uses TRBV6-5 and TRBJ2-1, with a possible D match to TRBD1 (5 bases). The receptor's source is a male donor with ankylosing spondylitis. Sequenced material: blood, either unsorted or a sorted T cell fraction (not recorded which). The CDR3 loop is CASSTDRPYNEQFF. In nucleotides, the CDR3 is TGTGCCAGCAGTACCGACAGACCCTACAATGAGCAGTTCTTC.